These 8 T cell receptor beta chains were all obtained from the same sample, sequenced in a study of immune evolution from preneoplasia to lung adenocarcinoma. Produced via immunoSEQ multiplex PCR; TCRdb's table is partial and in-frame only. The table records about 7,500 clones, over 60% of them present only once. The sequenced sample was FFPE invasive lung adenocarcinoma tissue. All receptors come from a middle-aged person with lung adenocarcinoma.

The CDR3 nucleotides are TGTGCCCCGCCCAGTTTGCGTCGAGCGTCTGAAGCTTTCTTT. Its protein is CAPPSLRRASEAFF. This chain connects TRBV30 to TRBJ1-1; D remains unclear. The CDR3 is 14 residues long. The ends were cut back, 8 bases at V and 6 bases at J, with 22 bases in the middle. Germline V lookup: CDR1 GTSNPN, CDR2 SVGIG (reference sequence).

The chain joins TRBV5-8 to TRBJ2-7, with TRBD2 matching 7 bases. With 0 bases clipped from V and 0 bases from J, the junction kept 9 bases outside the gene matches. The CDR3 totals 17 residues. From germline, CDR1 is SGHTS and CDR2 YDEGEE. The CDR3: CASSLATSGASSYEQYF. The CDR3 coding sequence is TGTGCCAGCAGCTTGGCCACGAGCGGGGCGAGCTCCTACGAGCAGTACTTC.

The gene calls are TRBV4-1 and TRBJ2-5; unclear D gene. This CDR3 spans 11 amino acids. Germline-derived CDR1 and CDR2 are MGHRA and YSYEKL. With 4 bases removed from V and 5 bases from J, the gap between germline ends came to 5 bases. Here the CDR3 reads CASSRLETQYF. DNA of the CDR3: TGCGCCAGCAGCCGCTTGGAGACCCAGTACTTC.

The chain couples TRBV25-1 to TRBJ1-4; D not certain. The CDR3 spans 12 residues. The V end was cut by 6 bases, the J end by 5 bases, with 7 bases between. In germline, CDR1 is MGHDK, CDR2 SYGVNS. The DNA of the CDR3 is TGTGCCAGCAGGGACCACAATGAAAAACTGTTTTTT. Translation gives CASRDHNEKLFF.

V is TRBV30 and J is TRBJ2-7; a possible D gene is TRBD1 (7 bases). This CDR3 comprises 14 residues. Trimming stripped 5 bases from V and 4 bases from J, with 18 bases between. Germline V lookup: CDR1 GTSNPN, CDR2 SVGIG (reference sequence). CDR3 DNA sequence: TGTGCCTGGGGAGGGGGGACAGTAAAGTACGAGCAGTACTTC. This translates into CAWGGGTVKYEQYF.

CDR3 DNA sequence: TGCGCCAGCAGCCAAGAACAGGGGACGGGAAACACTGAAGCTTTCTTT. It encodes CASSQEQGTGNTEAFF. The genes are TRBV4-1 and TRBJ1-1, with 7 bases aligning to TRBD1. The J segment lost 2 bases and the V segment lost 0 bases, leaving 6 bases of the junction unmatched. The CDR3 covers 16 residues. The germline gives CDR1 MGHRA, CDR2 YSYEKL.

The J gene is TRBJ2-2, the V gene TRBV15; D gene uncertain. Trimming removed 1 base at V and 1 base at J, with 1 base between. CDR1 is LNHNV, CDR2 YYDKDF, per germline (reference sequence). This CDR3 has 13 amino acids. The CDR3 loop reads CATSRGNTGELFF. DNA of the CDR3: TGTGCCACCAGCAGAGGGAACACCGGGGAGCTGTTTTTT.

The rearrangement joins TRBV6-5 to TRBJ2-1; TRBD2 is a possible D gene (6 bases). Trimming shortened V by 2 bases and J by 5 bases, and 16 bases separated the two germline ends. The CDR3 consists of 16 residues. The germline V gene has CDR1 MNHEY and CDR2 SVGAGI. The CDR3 sequence is CASSYTGSLSNNEQFF. The CDR3 DNA reads TGTGCCAGCAGTTACACCGGGAGTCTCAGCAACAATGAGCAGTTCTTC.